This paragraph covers one TCR beta chain sequence. Trimming removed 5 bases from V and 4 bases from J; junction bases left unmatched: 4. Germline CDR1 is SGHVS and CDR2 is FNYEAQ. The CDR3 has 13 residues. The data were taken from a study of cytomegalovirus exposure and HLA in healthy donors. 13 Jbeta primers and 60 Vbeta primers were used for the PCR. TCRdb keeps only in-frame clones here, not all; method: immunoSEQ multiplex PCR. The table lists tens of thousands of clones, around three quarters of them singletons. The chain employs TRBV7-6 and TRBJ1-2, with TRBD1 matching 7 bases. The TCR sequence derives from a woman aged 55-75 years in good health and CMV-seropositive. Sequencing was done on a sample of PBMCs. The CDR3 region is CASSPGTVYGYTF. CDR3 DNA sequence: TGTGCCAGCAGCCCAGGGACAGTCTATGGCTACACCTTC.